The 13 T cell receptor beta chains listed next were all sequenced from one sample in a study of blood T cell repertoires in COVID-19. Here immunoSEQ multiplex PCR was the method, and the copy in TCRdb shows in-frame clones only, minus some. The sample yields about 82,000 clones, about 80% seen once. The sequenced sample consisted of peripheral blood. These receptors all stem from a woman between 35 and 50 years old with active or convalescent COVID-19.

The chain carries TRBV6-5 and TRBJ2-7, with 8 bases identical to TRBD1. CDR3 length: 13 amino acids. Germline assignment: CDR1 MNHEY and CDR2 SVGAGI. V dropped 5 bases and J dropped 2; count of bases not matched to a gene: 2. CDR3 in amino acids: CASSRTGTYEQYF. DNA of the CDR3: TGTGCCAGCAGTCGGACAGGGACCTACGAGCAGTACTTC.

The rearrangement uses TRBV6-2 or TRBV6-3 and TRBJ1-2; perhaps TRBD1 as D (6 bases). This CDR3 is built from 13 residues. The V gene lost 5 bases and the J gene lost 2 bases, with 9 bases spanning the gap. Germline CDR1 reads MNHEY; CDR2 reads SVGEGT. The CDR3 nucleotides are TGTGCCAGCAGTGCGGACAGCAACTATGGCTACACCTTC. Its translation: CASSADSNYGYTF.

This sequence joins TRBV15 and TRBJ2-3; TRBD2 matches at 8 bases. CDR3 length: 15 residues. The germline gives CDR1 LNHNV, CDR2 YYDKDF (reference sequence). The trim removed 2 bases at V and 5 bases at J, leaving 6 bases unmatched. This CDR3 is CATSRSSGAQDTQYF. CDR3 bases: TGTGCCACCAGCAGAAGTAGCGGGGCCCAAGATACGCAGTATTTT.

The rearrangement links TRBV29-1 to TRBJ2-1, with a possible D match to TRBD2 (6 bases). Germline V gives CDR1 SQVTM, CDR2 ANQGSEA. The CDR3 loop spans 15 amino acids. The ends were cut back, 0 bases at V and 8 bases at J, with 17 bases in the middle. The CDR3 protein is CSVEDARPSGDEQFF. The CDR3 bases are TGCAGCGTTGAAGATGCGCGGCCTTCGGGGGATGAGCAGTTCTTC.

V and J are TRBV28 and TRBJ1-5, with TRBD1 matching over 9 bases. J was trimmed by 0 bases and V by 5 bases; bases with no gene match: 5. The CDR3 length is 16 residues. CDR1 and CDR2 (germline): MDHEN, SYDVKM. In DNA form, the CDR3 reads TGTGCCAGCAGTCGGGACAGGGATTATAGCAATCAGCCCCAGCATTTT. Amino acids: CASSRDRDYSNQPQHF.

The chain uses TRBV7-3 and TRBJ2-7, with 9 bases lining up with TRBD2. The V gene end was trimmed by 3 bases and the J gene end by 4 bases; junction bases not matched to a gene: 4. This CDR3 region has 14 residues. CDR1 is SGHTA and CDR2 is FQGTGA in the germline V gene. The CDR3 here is CASSLAGGGYEQYF. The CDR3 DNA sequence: TGTGCCAGCAGCTTGGCGGGAGGGGGATACGAGCAGTACTTC.

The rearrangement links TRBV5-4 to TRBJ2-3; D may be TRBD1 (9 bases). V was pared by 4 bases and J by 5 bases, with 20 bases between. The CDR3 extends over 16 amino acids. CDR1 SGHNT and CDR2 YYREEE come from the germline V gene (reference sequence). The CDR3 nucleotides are TGTGCCAGCAGCCCGGGGGGGGACAGGGCTAGAGATACGCAGTATTTT. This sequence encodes CASSPGGDRARDTQYF.

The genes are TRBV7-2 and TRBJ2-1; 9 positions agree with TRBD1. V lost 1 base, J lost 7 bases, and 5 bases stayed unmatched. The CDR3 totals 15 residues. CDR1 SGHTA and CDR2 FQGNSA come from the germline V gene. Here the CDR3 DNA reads TGTGCCAGCAGCTTAGTCGGGACAGGGACGAATGAGCAGTTCTTC. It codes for CASSLVGTGTNEQFF.

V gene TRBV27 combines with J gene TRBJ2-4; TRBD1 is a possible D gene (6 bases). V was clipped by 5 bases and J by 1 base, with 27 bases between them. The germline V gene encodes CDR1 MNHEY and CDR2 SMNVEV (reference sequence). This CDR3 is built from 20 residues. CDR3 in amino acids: CASSPARTVAPREAKNIQYF. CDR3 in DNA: TGTGCCAGCAGTCCGGCCCGGACAGTAGCCCCCCGTGAGGCCAAAAACATTCAGTACTTC.

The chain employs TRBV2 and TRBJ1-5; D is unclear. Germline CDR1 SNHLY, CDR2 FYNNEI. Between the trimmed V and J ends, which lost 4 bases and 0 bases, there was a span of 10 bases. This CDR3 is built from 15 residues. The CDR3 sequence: CASSASAGSNQPQHF. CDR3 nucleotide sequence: TGTGCCAGCAGTGCGTCTGCAGGTAGCAATCAGCCCCAGCATTTT.

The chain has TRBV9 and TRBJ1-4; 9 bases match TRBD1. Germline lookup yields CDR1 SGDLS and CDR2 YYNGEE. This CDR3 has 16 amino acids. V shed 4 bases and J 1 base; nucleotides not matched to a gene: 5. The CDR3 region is CASSYGQGLTNEKLFF. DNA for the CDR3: TGTGCCAGCAGCTACGGACAGGGGTTAACTAATGAAAAACTGTTTTTT.

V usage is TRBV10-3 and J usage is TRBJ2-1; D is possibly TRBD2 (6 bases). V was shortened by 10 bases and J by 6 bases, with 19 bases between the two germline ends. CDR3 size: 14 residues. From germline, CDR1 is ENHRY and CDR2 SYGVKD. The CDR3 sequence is CASIRGSPLNEQFF. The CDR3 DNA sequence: TGTGCCAGTATTCGGGGGTCACCCCTCAATGAGCAGTTCTTC.

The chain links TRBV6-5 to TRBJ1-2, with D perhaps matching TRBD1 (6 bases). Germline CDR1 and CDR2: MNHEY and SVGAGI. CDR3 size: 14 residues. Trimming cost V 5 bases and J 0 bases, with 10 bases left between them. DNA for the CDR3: TGTGCCAGCAGTCGTGACAGGACTAACTATGGCTACACCTTC. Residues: CASSRDRTNYGYTF.